This is a list of T cell receptor beta chains from one sample in a study of patients and donors after allogeneic stem cell transplantation. TCRdb independently ran MiXCR on the RT-PCR reads; one entry per CDR3 protein. The data contain approximately 430,000 distinct CDR3 sequences, roughly 17% of them singletons. Source material: blood, either unsorted or a sorted T cell fraction (not recorded which). The origin of the receptors is a human donor who was either an allogeneic HSCT recipient or a stem cell or donor lymphocyte infusion donor (not recorded which). It is not recorded whose cells these are; they may come from a transplant donor. Each CDR3 is given with its conserved first and last residue. Fields, in order: CDR3 protein, CDR3 DNA, clone size, D gene, J gene, V gene. A D gene is named only where the DNA matches it firmly. Clone size is not always given. Where it is, it says once, few, many or a class for expanded clones.

CDR3 protein: CASGGPLSADTQYF
CDR3 DNA: TGTGCCAGCGGTGGTCCCCTTAGCGCAGATACGCAGTATTTT
clone size: few
D gene: NA
J gene: TRBJ2-3
V gene: TRBV9

CDR3 protein: CASSLGQGVSGELFF
CDR3 DNA: TGTGCCAGCAGCTTGGGACAGGGGGTGTCCGGGGAGCTGTTTTTT
clone size: NA
D gene: TRBD1
J gene: TRBJ2-2
V gene: TRBV7-9

CDR3 protein: CASSLTGGVTGELFF
CDR3 DNA: TGTGCCAGCAGCTTGACAGGGGGTGTCACCGGGGAGCTGTTTTTT
clone size: few
D gene: TRBD1
J gene: TRBJ2-2
V gene: TRBV27

CDR3 protein: CASSLGGRTSNQPQHF
CDR3 DNA: TGCGCCAGCAGCTTGGGGGGGAGGACGAGCAATCAGCCCCAGCATTTT
clone size: few
D gene: NA
J gene: TRBJ1-5
V gene: TRBV5-1

CDR3 protein: CAVSVAGQSTDTQYF
CDR3 DNA: TGTGCCGTGTCCGTAGCGGGCCAAAGCACAGATACGCAGTATTTT
clone size: NA
D gene: TRBD2
J gene: TRBJ2-3
V gene: TRBV10-3

CDR3 protein: CAIRGTGGGTEAFF
CDR3 DNA: TGTGCCATCAGGGGGACAGGGGGTGGCACTGAAGCTTTCTTT
clone size: few
D gene: TRBD1
J gene: TRBJ1-1
V gene: TRBV10-3

CDR3 protein: CASSRGQGKLYGYTF
CDR3 DNA: TGTGCCAGCAGCCGAGGACAGGGGAAACTCTATGGCTACACCTTC
clone size: NA
D gene: TRBD1
J gene: TRBJ1-2
V gene: TRBV5-4

CDR3 protein: CASSQDVQLAGVYQETQYF
CDR3 DNA: TGTGCCAGCAGCCAAGACGTACAACTAGCGGGCGTGTACCAAGAGACCCAGTACTTC
clone size: few
D gene: TRBD2
J gene: TRBJ2-5
V gene: TRBV14

CDR3 protein: CASSGRGAGVETQYF
CDR3 DNA: TGTGCCAGCAGCGGCAGGGGGGCGGGGGTTGAGACCCAGTACTTC
clone size: NA
D gene: NA
J gene: TRBJ2-5
V gene: TRBV7-2

CDR3 protein: CASSHLDGDNSPLHF
CDR3 DNA: TGTGCCAGCAGCCACTTGGACGGAGATAATTCACCCCTCCACTTT
clone size: NA
D gene: NA
J gene: TRBJ1-6
V gene: TRBV7-3

CDR3 protein: CASSVARRLSGANVLTF
CDR3 DNA: TGTGCCAGCAGCGTAGCGAGGAGACTCTCTGGGGCCAACGTCCTGACTTTC
clone size: NA
D gene: NA
J gene: TRBJ2-6
V gene: TRBV9

CDR3 protein: CASSLVTDPGNEKLFF
CDR3 DNA: TGTGCCAGCAGCTTAGTCACGGACCCGGGGAATGAAAAACTGTTTTTT
clone size: NA
D gene: NA
J gene: TRBJ1-4
V gene: TRBV7-2

CDR3 protein: CASSQQAGGGTQYF
CDR3 DNA: TGTGCCAGCAGCCAACAAGCGGGAGGGGGGACCCAGTACTTC
clone size: once
D gene: TRBD2
J gene: TRBJ2-5
V gene: TRBV3-1

CDR3 protein: CASSLGTWASGSHEQYF
CDR3 DNA: TGTGCCAGCAGCTTAGGTACTTGGGCTAGCGGGAGCCACGAGCAGTACTTC
clone size: few
D gene: TRBD2
J gene: TRBJ2-7
V gene: TRBV7-9

CDR3 protein: CSARRQVSSYEQYF
CDR3 DNA: TGCAGTGCTAGACGGCAGGTCAGCTCCTACGAGCAGTACTTC
clone size: few
D gene: NA
J gene: TRBJ2-7
V gene: TRBV20-1

CDR3 protein: CAISDRGPGYTF
CDR3 DNA: TGTGCCATATCAGACAGGGGGCCTGGCTACACCTTC
clone size: few
D gene: TRBD1
J gene: TRBJ1-2
V gene: TRBV30

CDR3 protein: CASSYYGARGTYNSPLHF
CDR3 DNA: TGTGCCAGCAGTTACTATGGGGCCCGAGGCACCTATAATTCACCCCTCCACTTT
clone size: NA
D gene: NA
J gene: TRBJ1-6
V gene: TRBV6-5

CDR3 protein: CASSLDPFRGTDTQYF
CDR3 DNA: TGTGCCAGCAGCTTAGACCCATTCCGGGGCACAGATACGCAGTATTTT
clone size: many
D gene: NA
J gene: TRBJ2-3
V gene: TRBV7-9

CDR3 protein: CASSLKGQGAYEQYF
CDR3 DNA: TGTGCCAGCAGCTTGAAGGGACAGGGGGCTTACGAGCAGTACTTC
clone size: many
D gene: TRBD1
J gene: TRBJ2-7
V gene: TRBV5-1

CDR3 protein: CASSPGRLNEKLFF
CDR3 DNA: TGTGCCAGCAGCCCGGGACGGCTTAATGAAAAACTGTTTTTT
clone size: many
D gene: NA
J gene: TRBJ1-4
V gene: TRBV7-2